These T cell receptor beta chains were read from a single sample in a study of blood T cells in healthy people across ages. MiXCR, applied by TCRdb to the 5' RACE reads, yields one record per CDR3 protein. The sample holds roughly 680,000 distinct CDR3 sequences, 45% to 50% seen once. Sequenced material: blood. Every receptor here comes from a woman aged 60-70 years in good health. Each CDR3 is given with its conserved first and last residue. A D gene is named only where the DNA matches it firmly. Expanded clones get a size class; other rows say once, few or many, or leave the size out.

V	size	J	D	CDR3	DNA
TRBV12-3/TRBV12-4	-	TRBJ2-1	TRBD2	CASTCGGGGYNEQFF	TGTGCCAGCACTTGCGGGGGGGGCGGCTACAATGAGCAGTTCTTC
TRBV18	-	TRBJ2-5	TRBD1	CASSPGDRVETQYF	TGTGCCAGCTCGCCAGGGGACAGGGTAGAGACCCAGTACTTC
TRBV27	many	TRBJ2-1	TRBD2	CASSQRREREQFF	TGTGCCAGCAGTCAACGGCGGGAGCGTGAGCAGTTCTTC
TRBV5-1	few	TRBJ2-7	TRBD1	CASSPNRGSYEQYF	TGCGCCAGCAGCCCTAACAGGGGTTCCTACGAGCAGTACTTC
TRBV29-1	-	TRBJ2-7	-	CSGEIETQYF	TGCAGCGGGGAGATTGAAACCCAGTACTTC
TRBV4-1	-	TRBJ2-4	-	CASSQPGRRGEQYF	TGCGCCAGCAGCCAACCCGGCCGACGAGGGGAGCAGTACTTC
TRBV5-1	-	TRBJ2-3	TRBD1	CASRPGGASDTQYF	TGCGCCAGCAGACCAGGGGGCGCGTCGGATACGCAGTATTTT
TRBV3-1	-	TRBJ1-1	-	CASSQGGQVTEAFF	TGTGCCAGCAGCCAAGGGGGGCAAGTCACTGAAGCTTTCTTT
TRBV7-9	-	TRBJ1-2	-	CASSLPGFTYDYTF	TGTGCCAGCAGCTTACCGGGGTTCACTTATGACTACACCTTC
TRBV5-1	-	TRBJ2-7	TRBD2	CASSPRAISTSGSYEQYF	TGCGCCAGCAGCCCCCGAGCAATATCGACTAGCGGGAGCTACGAGCAGTACTTC
TRBV4-3	-	TRBJ1-4	-	CASSQDLQGLGEKLFF	TGCGCCAGCAGCCAAGATCTGCAGGGGCTGGGGGAAAAACTGTTTTTT
TRBV6-2/TRBV6-3	few	TRBJ1-2	-	CASSYERGPYGYTF	TGTGCCAGCAGTTACGAGCGAGGACCCTATGGCTACACCTTC
TRBV29-1	-	TRBJ1-2	TRBD1	CSVEALGTGPYGYTF	TGCAGCGTTGAAGCCCTCGGGACAGGGCCTTATGGCTACACCTTC
TRBV20-1	-	TRBJ2-1	TRBD2	CSARATSGRTREQFF	TGCAGTGCTAGAGCTACTAGCGGGAGAACAAGGGAGCAGTTCTTC
TRBV20-1	-	TRBJ1-5	-	CSAAQVLSNQPQHF	TGCAGTGCTGCCCAGGTACTTAGCAATCAGCCCCAGCATTTT
TRBV6-2/TRBV6-3	few	TRBJ2-5	TRBD1	CASRDRGLGEQYF	TGTGCCAGCAGGGACAGGGGGCTGGGTGAGCAGTACTTC
TRBV6-2/TRBV6-3	-	TRBJ2-1	TRBD2	CASSHGGSVQFF	TGTGCCAGCAGTCACGGCGGGAGCGTGCAGTTCTTC
TRBV29-1	-	TRBJ1-1	-	CSGGGQLNTEAFF	TGCAGCGGAGGAGGACAGTTGAACACTGAAGCTTTCTTT
TRBV6-7	-	TRBJ2-7	TRBD1	CASSYSWDSSYEQYF	TGTGCCAGCAGTTACTCATGGGACAGCTCCTACGAGCAGTACTTC
TRBV6-6	-	TRBJ2-5	-	CASSYGGEETQYF	TGTGCCAGCAGTTACGGTGGTGAAGAGACCCAGTACTTC
TRBV18	-	TRBJ2-7	-	CASSPPQGVDEQYF	TGTGCCAGCTCACCACCGCAGGGTGTCGACGAGCAGTACTTC
TRBV27	-	TRBJ1-5	-	CASSLLGIGNQPQHF	TGTGCCAGCAGTTTATTGGGGATCGGCAATCAGCCCCAGCATTTT
TRBV20-1	-	TRBJ2-7	-	CSASPPTSYNEQYF	TGCAGTGCTAGCCCTCCGACCTCCTACAATGAGCAGTACTTC
TRBV10-3	few	TRBJ2-7	-	CATSISDYEQYF	TGTGCCACGTCAATTAGTGACTACGAGCAGTACTTC
TRBV7-2	-	TRBJ1-4	-	CASSPGRSNEKLFF	TGTGCCAGCAGCCCGGGACGTTCCAATGAAAAACTGTTTTTT
TRBV12-3/TRBV12-4	few	TRBJ1-1	-	CASSLVVLNTEAFF	TGTGCCAGCAGTTTAGTAGTACTGAACACTGAAGCTTTCTTT
TRBV12-3/TRBV12-4	-	TRBJ2-5	TRBD1	CASTPGTGNQETQYF	TGTGCCAGCACCCCAGGGACAGGGAACCAAGAGACCCAGTACTTC
TRBV7-2	few	TRBJ2-3	-	CASSLRYGTDTQYF	TGTGCCAGCAGCTTAAGGTACGGCACAGATACGCAGTATTTT
TRBV29-1	-	TRBJ1-1	-	CSVETGVGENTEAFF	TGCAGCGTTGAAACCGGGGTAGGAGAGAACACTGAAGCTTTCTTT
TRBV6-5	few	TRBJ2-7	TRBD1	CASSSADRGNYEQYF	TGTGCCAGCAGTTCCGCCGACAGGGGCAACTACGAGCAGTACTTC
TRBV20-1	-	TRBJ2-3	TRBD2	CSARTSGRHGSTDTQYF	TGCAGTGCTAGGACTAGCGGTCGTCACGGGAGCACAGATACGCAGTATTTT
TRBV6-6	-	TRBJ1-2	-	CASTEQEVLGYTF	TGTGCCAGCACAGAACAGGAGGTTTTGGGCTACACCTTC
TRBV20-1	-	TRBJ2-3	-	CIARDARSSTDTQYF	TGCATTGCTAGAGATGCGAGATCTAGCACAGATACGCAGTATTTT
TRBV7-8	-	TRBJ2-1	-	CASSLEDYNEQFF	TGTGCCAGCAGCTTAGAAGACTACAATGAGCAGTTCTTC
TRBV7-2	-	TRBJ2-1	TRBD2	CASSHLAGVDNEQFF	TGTGCCAGCAGCCACCTAGCGGGAGTTGACAATGAGCAGTTCTTC
TRBV7-2	-	TRBJ2-3	TRBD1	CASSFTGGLSTDTQYF	TGTGCCAGCAGCTTTACAGGGGGCCTTAGCACAGATACGCAGTATTTT
TRBV9	-	TRBJ2-1	-	CASSVGANNEQFF	TGTGCCAGCAGCGTAGGGGCCAACAATGAGCAGTTCTTC
TRBV27	-	TRBJ1-4	-	CASSLSPTGGGAVNEKLFF	TGTGCCAGCAGTTTATCACCGACCGGTGGGGGGGCGGTTAATGAAAAACTGTTTTTT
TRBV5-1	-	TRBJ1-1	-	CASSLDNDPEAFF	TGCGCCAGCAGCTTGGACAATGACCCTGAAGCTTTCTTT
TRBV4-2	-	TRBJ1-1	-	CASSQDRVVGEAFF	TGTGCCAGCAGCCAAGATCGGGTCGTAGGTGAAGCTTTCTTT
TRBV6-6	few	TRBJ2-7	-	CASSYGAGVTYEQYF	TGTGCCAGCAGTTACGGGGCAGGGGTTACCTACGAGCAGTACTTC
TRBV7-9	-	TRBJ1-4	-	CASSLDGRRRDEKLFF	TGTGCCAGCAGCTTAGACGGGCGGAGACGAGATGAAAAACTGTTTTTT
TRBV3-1	many	TRBJ2-7	TRBD2	CASTTSGDDPNFYEQYF	TGTGCCAGTACCACTAGCGGGGACGACCCCAACTTCTACGAGCAGTACTTC
TRBV28	-	TRBJ2-2	-	CATEDRPNTGELFF	TGTGCCACCGAAGACAGACCGAACACCGGGGAGCTGTTTTTT
TRBV5-1	-	TRBJ2-1	TRBD2	CASSATSPSSYNEQFF	TGCGCCAGCAGCGCGACTAGCCCCAGCTCCTACAATGAGCAGTTCTTC
TRBV7-9	-	TRBJ1-2	TRBD1	CASSFGQGADYGYTF	TGTGCCAGCAGCTTCGGACAGGGGGCGGACTATGGCTACACCTTC
TRBV20-1	few	TRBJ2-1	TRBD1	CSVNLDRGSEQFF	TGCAGTGTTAACCTAGACAGGGGGTCAGAGCAGTTCTTC
TRBV29-1	-	TRBJ2-5	-	CSVVGSDGLGLETQYF	TGCAGCGTTGTCGGCTCGGACGGGTTGGGGTTAGAGACCCAGTACTTC
TRBV5-6	-	TRBJ2-1	TRBD2	CASRWTSGISYTEQFF	TGTGCCAGCAGGTGGACTAGCGGGATCTCCTACACTGAGCAGTTCTTC